A single sample is the source of the 23 T cell receptor beta chains below, sequenced in a study of OX40 agonist ivuxolimab in advanced cancers. Sequencing was performed with immunoSEQ multiplex PCR; in TCRdb, only in-frame clones are kept and a portion is missing. The sample lists approximately 35,000 clones, less than 85% occurring once. Sequencing was performed on CD4+ or CD8+ T cells sorted from blood, taken in a trial of the OX40 agonist ivuxolimab. The receptors were gathered from an adult with an advanced solid tumor such as melanoma, head and neck, liver or kidney cancer.

Only a few counts were recorded for this clone. This chain joins TRBV4-1 and TRBJ2-5; either TRBD1 or TRBD2 may supply D (5 bases each). Deletions cut 4 bases from V and 5 bases from J, with 11 bases between. Germline assignment: CDR1 MGHRA and CDR2 YSYEKL. The CDR3 has 13 amino acids. For the CDR3, the DNA is TGCGCCAGCAGCCCAGCCGGGACGGAGACCCAGTACTTC. This translates into CASSPAGTETQYF.

The rearrangement links TRBV5-1 to TRBJ2-1, with 7 bases identical to TRBD2. Germline CDR1 is SGHRS and CDR2 is YFSETQ. J lost 2 bases, V lost 5 bases, and 4 bases had no gene match. The CDR3 is 14 residues long. The chain's CDR3 is CASSWGGTYNEQFF. The CDR3 nucleotides read TGCGCCAGCAGTTGGGGGGGAACCTACAATGAGCAGTTCTTC.

The chain couples TRBV14 to TRBJ1-2, with D uncertain. The CDR3 has 15 amino acids. The germline V and J ends were trimmed by 3 bases and 5 bases, with 16 bases remaining between them. Per germline, CDR1 SGHDN and CDR2 FVKESK. In DNA, the CDR3 is TGTGCCAGCAGCCAGGCCGGACGGGCTGAATATGGCTACACCTTC. This encodes CASSQAGRAEYGYTF. The full variable domain, in which reference TRBV14 and TRBJ1-2 provide the parts outside the CDR3, is EAGVTQFPSHSVIEKGQTVTLRCDPISGHDNLYWYRRVMGKEIKFLLHFVKESKQDESGMPNNRFLAERTGGTYSTLKVQPAELEDSGVYFCASSQAGRAEYGYTFGSGTRLTVV.

The chain joins TRBV5-1 to TRBJ2-4, with D perhaps matching TRBD2 (5 bases). The CDR3 consists of 18 residues. Looked up from germline, CDR1 is SGHRS and CDR2 is YFSETQ. With 4 bases removed from V and 0 bases from J, the gap between germline ends came to 20 bases. As DNA, the CDR3 is TGCGCCAGCAGCCCGGAAGGCCTGAGGGCTTTAGCCAAAAACATTCAGTACTTC. As protein: CASSPEGLRALAKNIQYF.

This rearrangement joins TRBV7-6 to TRBJ1-2; 7 nucleotides align to TRBD1. This CDR3 has 14 residues. The trim removed 1 base at V and 5 bases at J, leaving 4 bases unmatched. CDR1 is SGHVS and CDR2 is FNYEAQ in the germline V gene. The CDR3 region has the DNA TGTGCCAGCAGCTTAGAAGGGGGCAGGTATGGCTACACCTTC. This gives the protein CASSLEGGRYGYTF.

V usage is TRBV4-1 and J usage is TRBJ2-5; 9 bases are a match to TRBD1. Germline CDR1 is MGHRA and CDR2 is YSYEKL. The CDR3 runs 16 residues. Germline trimming cut 0 bases from V and 3 bases from J; bases unmatched to any gene: 5. This chain's CDR3 is CASSQDLGTGKETQYF. The CDR3 DNA reads TGCGCCAGCAGCCAAGATCTGGGGACAGGGAAAGAGACCCAGTACTTC.

The chain couples TRBV5-1 to TRBJ2-7; no clear D. V lost 0 bases to trimming and J lost 5 bases, with 15 bases between them. The CDR3 has 15 amino acids. The V gene's germline CDR1 is SGHRS and CDR2 YFSETQ. CDR3 coding DNA: TGCGCCAGCAGCTTGGCAGTAAACCCGACCAACGAGCAGTACTTC. Protein sequence: CASSLAVNPTNEQYF. The whole variable domain, remainder taken from reference TRBV5-1 and TRBJ2-7, is KAGVTQTPRYLIKTRGQQVTLSCSPISGHRSVSWYQQTPGQGLQFLFEYFSETQRNKGNFPGRFSGRQFSNSRSEMNVSTLELGDSALYLCASSLAVNPTNEQYFGPGTRLTVT.

V gene TRBV19 combines with J gene TRBJ1-1; maybe TRBD1 (6 bases). The CDR3 has 14 amino acids. Looked up from germline, CDR1 is LNHDA and CDR2 is SQIVND (reference sequence). Trimming removed 5 bases from V and 7 bases from J, with 17 bases in between. DNA of the CDR3: TGTGCCAGTAGTGACCCTAACAGGGAAGGTGAAGCTTTCTTT. It encodes CASSDPNREGEAFF.

This rearrangement joins TRBV15 to TRBJ2-3, with 9 positions matching TRBD1. CDR1 and CDR2 from the germline V gene are LNHNV and YYDKDF (reference sequence). V shed 2 bases and J 2 bases; nucleotides not matched to a gene: 5. The CDR3 contains 16 residues. The CDR3 loop is CATSRRQGDATDTQYF. The CDR3 bases are TGTGCCACCAGCAGACGACAGGGGGATGCCACAGATACGCAGTATTTT.

This clone was observed a handful of times. J is TRBJ1-1 and V is TRBV7-6; 7 positions match TRBD1. Germline CDR1 SGHVS, CDR2 FNYEAQ. The CDR3 is 15 amino acids. V was clipped by 5 bases and J by 1 base; unmatched bases: 7. The CDR3 sequence: CASSPWDSTNTEAFF. The CDR3 DNA reads TGTGCCAGCAGCCCTTGGGACAGCACGAACACTGAAGCTTTCTTT.

This sequence joins TRBV5-1 and TRBJ2-7; D remains unclear. CDR3 length: 14 residues. The V end was cut by 0 bases, the J end by 4 bases, with 11 bases between. Germline V gene sequence: CDR1 SGHRS, CDR2 YFSETQ. The CDR3 reads CASSLAHATYEQYF. The CDR3 DNA reads TGCGCCAGCAGCTTGGCCCACGCGACGTACGAGCAGTACTTC.

The V and J genes are TRBV7-6 and TRBJ1-4; D uncertain. In germline, CDR1 is SGHVS, CDR2 FNYEAQ. V lost 5 bases, J lost 4 bases, and 14 bases lay in between. CDR3 length: 15 residues. The CDR3, as DNA: TGTGCCAGCAGCCCTACAGCCCCGATTAATGAAAAACTGTTTTTT. It encodes CASSPTAPINEKLFF.

This rearrangement joins TRBV30 to TRBJ1-2; a weak D match, TRBD1 (6 bases). Deletions cut 3 bases from V and 4 bases from J, with 18 bases between. The germline V gene encodes CDR1 GTSNPN and CDR2 SVGIG (reference sequence). This CDR3 region has 15 residues. The CDR3 DNA follows: TGTGCCTGGAGGGGATGGACAGCTGCTACCTATGGCTACACCTTC. Amino acids: CAWRGWTAATYGYTF.

This clone was observed a few times. The J gene is TRBJ2-5, the V gene TRBV5-6; D not certain. Germline V lookup: CDR1 SGHDT, CDR2 YYEEEE. The ends were cut back, 2 bases at V and 5 bases at J, with 4 bases in the middle. The length of the CDR3 is 11 residues. The CDR3 spells CASSFVETQYF. CDR3 DNA: TGTGCCAGCAGCTTTGTGGAGACCCAGTACTTC.

The V call is TRBV7-2, the J call TRBJ1-1; D unclear. Germline CDR1 reads SGHTA; CDR2 reads FQGNSA. Trimming shortened V by 5 bases and J by 1 base, and 8 bases separated the two germline ends. This CDR3 is built from 13 residues. The CDR3 is CASSLQQNTEAFF. DNA of the CDR3: TGTGCCAGCAGCCTTCAACAGAACACTGAAGCTTTCTTT.

This clone was found once. This chain connects TRBV15 to TRBJ2-3; D not certain. The germline V gene has CDR1 LNHNV and CDR2 YYDKDF (reference sequence). V lost 2 bases, J lost 0 bases, and 12 bases lay in between. This CDR3 comprises 16 residues. In DNA, the CDR3 is TGTGCCACCAGCAGATCAGAGCTTTCTAGCACAGATACGCAGTATTTT. Translation gives CATSRSELSSTDTQYF.

The chain employs TRBV4-1 and TRBJ1-1, with 7 bases fitting TRBD1. This CDR3 comprises 17 residues. In germline, CDR1 is MGHRA, CDR2 YSYEKL. With V trimmed by 4 bases and J by 6 bases, 17 bases remained unmatched. In nucleotides, the CDR3 is TGCGCCAGCAGCCCTAAGACGGCAGGGGGTGAAAGGGCTGAAGCTTTCTTT. Protein sequence: CASSPKTAGGERAEAFF.

The count of this clone is one. V usage is TRBV10-2 and J usage is TRBJ1-2, with D perhaps TRBD1 (6 bases). Between the trimmed V and J ends, which lost 4 bases and 4 bases, there was a span of 13 bases. CDR1 and CDR2 from the germline V gene are WSHSY and SAAADI. The CDR3 runs 14 residues. The CDR3 region has the DNA TGCGCCAGCAGTGGAGAACAGGGTGGCTATGGCTACACCTTC. The encoded protein is CASSGEQGGYGYTF.

This clone has a handful of counts. V gene TRBV6-1 combines with J gene TRBJ2-5; 10 bases fit TRBD2. The CDR3 loop spans 16 amino acids. In germline, CDR1 is MNHNS, CDR2 SASEGT. With 4 bases clipped from V and 4 bases from J, the junction kept 9 bases outside the gene matches. CDR3 nucleotide sequence: TGTGCCAGCAGTGTTTTCGGGACTAGCGATTCAGAGACCCAGTACTTC. Translated: CASSVFGTSDSETQYF.

The J gene is TRBJ1-2, the V gene TRBV7-9, with TRBD1 matching 10 bases. Germline CDR1 and CDR2: SEHNR and FQNEAQ (reference sequence). The CDR3 totals 14 residues. V dropped 5 bases and J dropped 6; count of bases not matched to a gene: 6. The CDR3 nucleotides are TGTGCCAGCAGCCGGGACAGGGGTTCGGATGGCTACACCTTC. This translates into CASSRDRGSDGYTF.

The chain uses TRBV30 and TRBJ1-2; D remains ambiguous. Trimming took off 2 bases at V and 5 bases at J, with 12 bases between the two ends. The CDR3 is made up of 13 amino acids. The germline CDR1 and CDR2 sequences are GTSNPN and SVGIG (reference sequence). CDR3 sequence reads: CAWSSLQLYGYTF. CDR3 DNA: TGTGCCTGGAGTTCCCTACAACTTTATGGCTACACCTTC.

V and J are TRBV11-3 and TRBJ1-1; unclear D gene. Trimming pared 4 bases from V and 6 bases from J, leaving 12 bases between. Per the germline V gene, CDR1 is SGHNT and CDR2 is YENEEA. This CDR3 is 13 amino acids long. This CDR3 is CASSSPRYPEAFF. As DNA, the CDR3 is TGTGCCAGCAGCTCCCCCCGATACCCTGAAGCTTTCTTT.

As for this clone: At the DNA level, this CDR3 is encoded by other sequences in the same sample as well. The V call is TRBV11-3, the J call TRBJ2-5; 7 bases line up with TRBD2. Germline assignment: CDR1 SGHNT and CDR2 YENEEA. V shed 1 base, J shed 1 base, and the junction held 3 bases outside the gene matches. This CDR3 has 15 amino acids. For the CDR3, the DNA is TGTGCCAGCAGCTTAGGCGGGGGAGCCCAAGAGACCCAGTACTTC. Translated, it gives CASSLGGGAQETQYF.